The 9 T cell receptor beta chains given below trace back to one sample, sequenced in a study of T cell changes during pregnancy in multiple sclerosis. The protocol was immunoSEQ multiplex PCR, while the TCRdb copy is restricted to in-frame clones and leaves out a portion. In the table there are around 78,000 clones, 85% to 95% of which are singletons. The input for sequencing was peripheral blood, taken in the second trimester of pregnancy. These receptors originate from a female donor with multiple sclerosis, enrolled in a pregnancy study.

The chain couples TRBV19 to TRBJ1-6, with TRBD1 matching 10 bases. The J segment lost 0 bases and the V segment lost 7 bases, leaving 15 bases of the junction unmatched. Per germline, CDR1 LNHDA and CDR2 SQIVND (reference sequence). The CDR3 covers 20 residues. CDR3 nucleotides: TGTGCCAGTAATTTCGGCTCGGACAGGGGGATCAACTCCTATAATTCACCCCTCCACTTT. Encoded protein: CASNFGSDRGINSYNSPLHF.

This rearrangement joins TRBV29-1 to TRBJ2-2; 7 bases are a match to TRBD1. Per germline, CDR1 SQVTM and CDR2 ANQGSEA. V lost 6 bases to trimming and J lost 4 bases; unmatched junction nucleotides: 8. The CDR3 extends over 14 amino acids. CDR3 amino acids: CSVTGVPSTGELFF. CDR3 coding DNA: TGCAGCGTCACAGGGGTTCCGAGCACCGGGGAGCTGTTTTTT.

This chain connects TRBV7-9 to TRBJ2-1; 12 bases are a match to TRBD2. Per germline, CDR1 SEHNR and CDR2 FQNEAQ (reference sequence). The CDR3 is 15 amino acids. Germline trimming cut 6 bases from V and 9 bases from J; bases unmatched to any gene: 9. In DNA form, the CDR3 reads TGTGCCAGCAGTTCGGCTAGCGGGGGGGCCGTTGAGCAGTTCTTC. It encodes CASSSASGGAVEQFF.

This sequence joins TRBV6-1 and TRBJ1-2, with 11 bases fitting TRBD1. Unmatched junction bases numbered 6, after V lost 4 bases and J lost 2 bases. CDR1 MNHNS and CDR2 SASEGT come from the germline V gene. The length of the CDR3 is 16 residues. CDR3 sequence reads: CASSGGTGGTNYGYTF. The CDR3 DNA follows: TGTGCCAGCAGTGGCGGGACAGGGGGTACGAACTATGGCTACACCTTC.

The chain uses TRBV7-3 and TRBJ1-1, with TRBD1 identical over 8 bases. Germline values: CDR1 SGHTA, CDR2 FQGTGA. Trimming cost V 4 bases and J 6 bases; bases outside gene matches: 4. The CDR3 sequence is 13 residues long. This CDR3 is CASSSRQGSEAFF. In nucleotides, the CDR3 is TGTGCCAGCAGCTCCCGACAGGGGTCTGAAGCTTTCTTT.

The rearrangement joins TRBV7-3 to TRBJ2-5; 7 nucleotides match TRBD2. CDR3 length: 13 residues. The J segment lost 3 bases and the V segment lost 6 bases, leaving 4 bases of the junction unmatched. CDR1 is SGHTA and CDR2 is FQGTGA in the germline V gene. CDR3 sequence reads: CASRGRGEETQYF. CDR3 bases: TGTGCCAGCAGAGGGAGGGGAGAAGAGACCCAGTACTTC.

CDR3: CASSIEVSNQPQHF. CDR3 bases: TGTGCCAGTAGTATTGAGGTTAGCAATCAGCCCCAGCATTTT. The chain employs TRBV19 and TRBJ1-5; D is uncertain. CDR3 length: 14 residues. V was clipped by 3 bases and J by 0 bases, with 6 bases between them. Germline values: CDR1 LNHDA, CDR2 SQIVND (reference sequence).

V and J are TRBV27 and TRBJ1-5; D perhaps matches TRBD1 (5 bases). The germline V gene encodes CDR1 MNHEY and CDR2 SMNVEV (reference sequence). This CDR3 has 15 amino acids. V was clipped by 4 bases and J by 3 bases, with 13 bases between them. Written as DNA, the CDR3 is TGTGCCAGCAGTTCGATACAGGAAACCAATCAGCCCCAGCATTTT. The encoded protein is CASSSIQETNQPQHF.

The chain combines TRBV5-1 with TRBJ2-7, with 8 bases matching TRBD1. Germline V gives CDR1 SGHRS, CDR2 YFSETQ. V was clipped by 7 bases and J by 2 bases; unmatched bases: 8. The CDR3 is 14 amino acids. The CDR3 nucleotides are TGCGCCAGCTACAGGGGGGATTCCCCCTACGAGCAGTACTTC. Its translation is CASYRGDSPYEQYF.